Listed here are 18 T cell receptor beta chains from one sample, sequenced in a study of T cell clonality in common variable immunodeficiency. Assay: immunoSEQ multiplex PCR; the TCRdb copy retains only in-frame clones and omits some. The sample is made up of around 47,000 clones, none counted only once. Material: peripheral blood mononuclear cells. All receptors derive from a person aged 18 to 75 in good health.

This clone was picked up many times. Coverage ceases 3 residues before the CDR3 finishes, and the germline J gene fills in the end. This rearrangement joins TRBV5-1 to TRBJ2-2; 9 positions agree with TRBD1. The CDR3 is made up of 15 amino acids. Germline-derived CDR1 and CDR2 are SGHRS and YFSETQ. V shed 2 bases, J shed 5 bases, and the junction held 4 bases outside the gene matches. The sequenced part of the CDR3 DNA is TGCGCCAGCAGCTTCCAGGGGACAGGGACCGGGGAG. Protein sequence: CASSFQGTGTGE. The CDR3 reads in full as CASSFQGTGTGELFF.

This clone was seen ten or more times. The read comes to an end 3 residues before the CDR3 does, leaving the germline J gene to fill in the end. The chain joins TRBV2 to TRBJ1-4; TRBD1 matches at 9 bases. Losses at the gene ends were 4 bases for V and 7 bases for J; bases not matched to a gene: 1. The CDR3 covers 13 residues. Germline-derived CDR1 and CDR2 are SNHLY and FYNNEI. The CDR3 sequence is CASSGQGGEKLFF. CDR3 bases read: TGTGCCAGCAGTGGACAGGGGGGTGAAAAA.

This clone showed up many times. The CDR3 here is CASSYLELAATYNEQFF. The CDR3 bases that were read are TGTGCCAGCAGTTACCTTGAACTAGCGGCGACCTACAATGAG. V and J are TRBV6-2 or TRBV6-3 and TRBJ2-1; 8 nucleotides align to TRBD2. The sequenced fragment ends 3 residues before the CDR3 boundary, so the rest is inferred from the germline J gene. The CDR3 length is 17 residues. The V segment lost 2 bases and the J segment 2 bases; nucleotides outside the gene matches: 8. The germline V gene has CDR1 MNHEY and CDR2 SVGEGT.

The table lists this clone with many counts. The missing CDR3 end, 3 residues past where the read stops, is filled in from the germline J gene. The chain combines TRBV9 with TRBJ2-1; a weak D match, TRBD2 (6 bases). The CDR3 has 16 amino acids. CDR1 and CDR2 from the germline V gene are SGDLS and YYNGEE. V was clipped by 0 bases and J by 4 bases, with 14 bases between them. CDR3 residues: CASSVVSAGPYNEQFF. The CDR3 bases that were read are TGTGCCAGCAGCGTAGTTTCCGCGGGGCCGTACAATGAG.

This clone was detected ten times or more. CDR3 protein: CASDRGPAETQYF. CDR3 DNA, as far as it was read: TGTGCCTCGGACAGGGGGCCAGCAGAGACC. The chain employs TRBV30 and TRBJ2-5, with 11 bases aligning to TRBD1. The read falls 3 residues short of the CDR3 end, and the missing part is taken from the germline J gene. CDR3 size: 13 residues. Germline V gene sequence: CDR1 GTSNPN, CDR2 SVGIG (reference sequence). V lost 7 bases and J lost 4; bases outside the gene matches: 5. Combining the CDR3 with reference TRBV30 and TRBJ2-5 gives the whole variable domain SQTIHQWPATLVQPVGSPLSLECTVEGTSNPNLYWYRQAAGRGLQLLFYSVGIGQISSEVPQNLSASRPQDRQFILSSKKLLLSDSGFYLCASDRGPAETQYFGPGTRLLVL.

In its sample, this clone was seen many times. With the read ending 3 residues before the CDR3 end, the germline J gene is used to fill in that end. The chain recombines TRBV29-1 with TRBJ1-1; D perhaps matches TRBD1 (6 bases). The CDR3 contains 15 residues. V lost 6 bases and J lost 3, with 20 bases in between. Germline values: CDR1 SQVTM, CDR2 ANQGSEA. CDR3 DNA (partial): TGCAGCGTACCCGGGGGGGCGGACAGTTACACTGAA. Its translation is CSVPGGADSYTE. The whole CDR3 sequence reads CSVPGGADSYTEAFF.

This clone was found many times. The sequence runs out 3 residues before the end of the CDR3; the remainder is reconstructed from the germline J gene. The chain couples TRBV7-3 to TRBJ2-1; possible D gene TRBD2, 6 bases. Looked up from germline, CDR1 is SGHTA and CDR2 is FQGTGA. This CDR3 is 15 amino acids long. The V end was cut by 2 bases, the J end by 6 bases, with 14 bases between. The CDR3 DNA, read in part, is TGTGCCAGCAGCTTAGGGTCACTAGCTGGCAATGAG. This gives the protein CASSLGSLAGNE. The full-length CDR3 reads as CASSLGSLAGNEQFF.

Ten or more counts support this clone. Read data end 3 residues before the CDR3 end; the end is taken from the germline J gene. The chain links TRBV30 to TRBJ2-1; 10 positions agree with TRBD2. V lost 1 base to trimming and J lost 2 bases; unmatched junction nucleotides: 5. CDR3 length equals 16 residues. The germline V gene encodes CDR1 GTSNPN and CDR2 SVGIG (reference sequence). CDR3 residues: CAWSDLGLAAYNEQFF. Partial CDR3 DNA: TGTGCCTGGAGTGACCTAGGACTAGCGGCCTACAATGAG.

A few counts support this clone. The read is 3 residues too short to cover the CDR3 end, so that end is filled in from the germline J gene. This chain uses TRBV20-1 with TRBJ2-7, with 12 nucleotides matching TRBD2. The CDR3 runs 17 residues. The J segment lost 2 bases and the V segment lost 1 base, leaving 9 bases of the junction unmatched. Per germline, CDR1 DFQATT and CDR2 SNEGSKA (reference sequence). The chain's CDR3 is CSARGAHGLAGPYEQYF. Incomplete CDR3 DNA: TGCAGTGCTAGAGGGGCACACGGACTAGCGGGGCCCTACGAG.

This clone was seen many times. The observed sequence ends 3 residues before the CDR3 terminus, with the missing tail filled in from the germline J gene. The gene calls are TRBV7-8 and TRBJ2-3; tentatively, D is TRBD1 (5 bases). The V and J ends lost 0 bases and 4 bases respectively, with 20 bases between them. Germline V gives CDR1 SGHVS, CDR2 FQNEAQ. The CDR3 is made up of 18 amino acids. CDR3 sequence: CASSLAGPRLASSDTQYF. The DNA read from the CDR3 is TGTGCCAGCAGCTTAGCGGGGCCTAGACTGGCTTCGTCAGATACG.

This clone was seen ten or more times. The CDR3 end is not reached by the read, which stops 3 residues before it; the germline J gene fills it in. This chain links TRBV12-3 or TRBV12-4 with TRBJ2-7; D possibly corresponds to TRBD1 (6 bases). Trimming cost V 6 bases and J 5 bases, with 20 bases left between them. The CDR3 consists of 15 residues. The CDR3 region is CASSPYRVSNHEQYF. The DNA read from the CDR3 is TGTGCCAGCAGCCCCTACAGGGTCAGTAACCACGAG.

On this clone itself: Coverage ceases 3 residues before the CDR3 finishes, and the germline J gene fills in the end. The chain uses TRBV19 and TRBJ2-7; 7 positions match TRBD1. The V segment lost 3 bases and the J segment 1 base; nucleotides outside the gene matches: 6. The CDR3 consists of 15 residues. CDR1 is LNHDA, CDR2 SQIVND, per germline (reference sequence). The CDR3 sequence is CASSIAWDRSYEQYF. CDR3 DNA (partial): TGTGCCAGTAGTATTGCCTGGGACAGATCCTACGAG.

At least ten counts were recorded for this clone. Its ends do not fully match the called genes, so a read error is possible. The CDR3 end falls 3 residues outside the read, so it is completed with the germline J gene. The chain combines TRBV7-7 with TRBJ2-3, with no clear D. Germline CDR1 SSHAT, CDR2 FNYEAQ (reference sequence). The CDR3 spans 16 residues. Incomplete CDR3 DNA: TGTGCTAGCAGCGCCAACCCGGGTCCCTCGACAGATACG. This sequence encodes CASSANPGPSTDT. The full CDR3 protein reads CASSANPGPSTDTQYF.

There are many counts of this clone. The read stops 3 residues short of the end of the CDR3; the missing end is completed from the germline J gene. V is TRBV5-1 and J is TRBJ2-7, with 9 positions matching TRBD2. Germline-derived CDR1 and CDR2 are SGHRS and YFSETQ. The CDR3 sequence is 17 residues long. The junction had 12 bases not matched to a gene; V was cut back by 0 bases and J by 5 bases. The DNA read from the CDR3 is TGCGCCAGCAGCTTGGGGGCGGGAGGGAGCCTTAAGGACGAG. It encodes CASSLGAGGSLKDE. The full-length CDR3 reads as CASSLGAGGSLKDEQYF.

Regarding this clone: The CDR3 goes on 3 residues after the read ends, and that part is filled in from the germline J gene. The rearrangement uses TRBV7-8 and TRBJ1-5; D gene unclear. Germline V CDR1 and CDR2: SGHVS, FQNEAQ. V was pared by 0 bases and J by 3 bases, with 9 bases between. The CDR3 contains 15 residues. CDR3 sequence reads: CASSLASRSNQPQHF. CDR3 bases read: TGTGCCAGCAGCTTAGCTTCCAGGTCCAATCAGCCC.

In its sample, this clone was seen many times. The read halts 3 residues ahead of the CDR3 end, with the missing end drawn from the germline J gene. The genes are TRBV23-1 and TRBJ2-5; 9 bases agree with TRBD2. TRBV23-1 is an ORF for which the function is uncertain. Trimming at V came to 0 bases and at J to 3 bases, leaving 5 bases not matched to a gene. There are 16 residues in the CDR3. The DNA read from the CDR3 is TGCGCCAGCAGTCAATCGGGGCTAGCGGGGAAAGAGACC. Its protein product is CASSQSGLAGKET. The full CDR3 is CASSQSGLAGKETQYF.

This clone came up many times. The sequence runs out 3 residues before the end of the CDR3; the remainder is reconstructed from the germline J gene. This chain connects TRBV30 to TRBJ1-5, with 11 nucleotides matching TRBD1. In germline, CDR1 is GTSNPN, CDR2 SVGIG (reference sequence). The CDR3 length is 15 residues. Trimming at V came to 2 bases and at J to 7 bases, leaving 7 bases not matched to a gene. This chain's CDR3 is CAWSTRGTGGQPQHF. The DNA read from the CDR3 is TGTGCCTGGAGTACACGGGGGACAGGGGGGCAGCCC.

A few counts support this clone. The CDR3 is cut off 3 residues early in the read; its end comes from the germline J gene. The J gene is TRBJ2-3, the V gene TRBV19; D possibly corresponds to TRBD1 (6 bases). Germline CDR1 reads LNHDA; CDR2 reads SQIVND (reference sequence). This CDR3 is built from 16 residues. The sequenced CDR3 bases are TGTGCCAGTAGTATTTACGGGACACCCAGACCAGGGACG. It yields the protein CASSIYGTPRPGT. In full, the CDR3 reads CASSIYGTPRPGTQYF.